What follows are 14 T cell receptor beta chains derived from one specimen sequenced in a study of a mutant IDH1 vaccine in newly diagnosed glioma (dated by TCRdb to the early 2020s). The time point tag for this specimen amounts to: week 47, end of study. A 20-mer mutant IDH1 peptide at 300 micrograms in Montanide made up each vaccine dose, which was injected subcutaneously together with topical imiquimod. The antigens these receptors bind are not known. The library was built by means of the immunoSEQ multiplex PCR assay. In its TCRdb copy, this immuneACCESS table keeps in-frame sequences only and misses some clones. Where compared with another copy, unresolved V genes explain less than half of these, and the others have no known cause. For this sample the table gives tens of thousands of clones, of which approximately 86% were detected only once. Of the sample, about 19% falls within the top ten clones.

Sequences were derived from PBMCs, sampled from a glioma patient whose treatment included an IDH1 peptide vaccine. Source of these receptors: a man aged 18-30 years with glioma. Some clones in this sample may be carry-over from other donors' samples.

This chain joins TRBV5-5 and TRBJ1-1; weak D call: TRBD1 (5 bases). The V and J ends lost 2 bases and 11 bases respectively, with 19 bases between them. The length of the CDR3 is 14 residues. From germline, CDR1 is SGHKS and CDR2 YYEKEE (reference sequence). The CDR3 is CASSLRAPGLGAFF. The CDR3 DNA reads TGTGCCAGCAGCTTAAGAGCGCCGGGGCTGGGGGCTTTCTTT.

The rearrangement joins TRBV18 to TRBJ2-7, with 8 bases lining up with TRBD1. CDR3 length: 12 amino acids. CDR1 is KGHSH and CDR2 is LQKENI in the germline V gene. The V and J ends lost 3 bases and 6 bases, in that order; junction bases with no gene match: 1. The CDR3 DNA reads TGTGCCAGCTCACCGGACAGGGCCGAGCAGTACTTC. Its protein product is CASSPDRAEQYF.

This clone appeared a single time. The V and J genes are TRBV9 and TRBJ2-3, with 9 bases that match TRBD2. This CDR3 spans 14 amino acids. Germline values: CDR1 SGDLS, CDR2 YYNGEE. J was trimmed by 2 bases and V by 7 bases; bases with no gene match: 5. Here the CDR3 DNA reads TGTGCCAGCTGCGGGGGGGATTACACAGATACGCAGTATTTT. Its translation: CASCGGDYTDTQYF.

The chain joins TRBV30 to TRBJ1-2; D is unresolved. Germline lookup yields CDR1 GTSNPN and CDR2 SVGIG (reference sequence). Trimming stripped 0 bases from V and 6 bases from J, with 11 bases between. The CDR3 is 13 amino acids. The CDR3 DNA sequence: TGTGCCTGGAGTGTACACGGCAAGCATGGCTACACCTTC. Translating gives CAWSVHGKHGYTF.

The chain links TRBV2 to TRBJ1-2; 9 bases are shared with TRBD1. After removal of 4 bases from V and 4 bases from J, the junction contained 10 bases not matched to a gene. CDR1 is SNHLY, CDR2 FYNNEI, per germline. The CDR3 is made up of 16 amino acids. This CDR3 reads CASSAVPGQGTYGYTF. The CDR3 DNA reads TGTGCCAGCAGTGCCGTCCCGGGACAGGGTACCTATGGCTACACCTTC.

The V gene is TRBV9, the J gene TRBJ1-2; TRBD1 matches 7 bases. The length of the CDR3 is 14 residues. V trimming: 3 bases; J trimming: 8 bases; junction bases outside the gene matches: 10. Germline V gene sequence: CDR1 SGDLS, CDR2 YYNGEE. The CDR3 is CASSGRRQGHGYTF. For the CDR3, the DNA is TGTGCCAGCAGCGGTAGGAGACAGGGCCACGGCTACACCTTC.

Only one count was recorded for this clone. The chain uses TRBV20-1 and TRBJ2-7; a weak D match, TRBD1 (6 bases). This CDR3 comprises 11 residues. Germline V gene lookup returns CDR1 DFQATT and CDR2 SNEGSKA (reference sequence). Trimming took off 0 bases at V and 9 bases at J, with 9 bases between the two ends. The CDR3 DNA reads as TGCAGTGCTAGAGAGGCCAGGGGGCAGTACTTC. Translated: CSAREARGQYF.

This clone was picked up one time. The chain joins TRBV11-2 to TRBJ2-7; D is unresolved. V lost 1 base and J lost 0, with 10 bases in between. From germline, CDR1 is SGHAT and CDR2 FQNNGV. The CDR3 is made up of 15 amino acids. The CDR3 loop is CASSLGVLASYEQYF. CDR3 DNA: TGTGCCAGCAGCTTAGGGGTGTTGGCCTCCTACGAGCAGTACTTC.

The CDR3 sequence is CATSTRLQDRGNIQYF. DNA of the CDR3: TGTGCCACCAGCACTAGGTTACAGGACAGGGGGAACATTCAGTACTTC. This chain uses TRBV15 with TRBJ2-4; 10 bases are a match to TRBD1. V was clipped by 4 bases and J by 7 bases; unmatched bases: 10. Per the germline V gene, CDR1 is LNHNV and CDR2 is YYDKDF (reference sequence). The CDR3 consists of 16 residues.

This chain links TRBV6-5 with TRBJ1-6; D is unresolved. CDR3 length: 14 amino acids. From germline, CDR1 is MNHEY and CDR2 SVGAGI. V lost 4 bases, J lost 8 bases, and 12 bases lay in between. The chain's CDR3 is CASSFGTRDSPLHF. The CDR3 DNA is TGTGCCAGCAGTTTCGGAACTCGTGATTCACCCCTCCACTTT.

In this sample, this clone turned up once. This sequence joins TRBV5-4 and TRBJ2-5, with 8 bases lining up with TRBD1. V was clipped by 5 bases and J by 4 bases; unmatched bases: 7. Germline CDR1 and CDR2: SGHNT and YYREEE (reference sequence). The CDR3 has 14 amino acids. Written as DNA, the CDR3 is TGTGCCAGCAGGCCGGACAGGGTAAGAGAGACCCAGTACTTC. It translates to CASRPDRVRETQYF.

The chain links TRBV10-3 to TRBJ2-7; D uncertain. The CDR3 contains 14 residues. In germline, CDR1 is ENHRY, CDR2 SYGVKD. Between the trimmed V and J ends, which lost 4 bases and 7 bases, there was a span of 17 bases. The CDR3 loop is CAISARSIEWEQYF. DNA of the CDR3: TGTGCCATCAGTGCAAGATCGATTGAGTGGGAGCAGTACTTC.

V gene TRBV4-3 combines with J gene TRBJ2-7; 7 bases match TRBD1. CDR1 is LGHNA, CDR2 YSLEER, per germline. V lost 0 bases, J lost 6 bases, and 5 bases stayed unmatched. The CDR3 has 14 amino acids. The CDR3 nucleotides are TGCGCCAGCAGCCAAGATAGGGCAGGGGGCGAGCAGTACTTC. Encoded protein: CASSQDRAGGEQYF.

This clone was counted a few times. The chain uses TRBV25-1 and TRBJ1-1, with 9 bases fitting TRBD1. The J segment lost 2 bases and the V segment lost 6 bases, leaving 4 bases of the junction unmatched. The V gene's germline CDR1 is MGHDK and CDR2 SYGVNS. The CDR3 is 14 residues long. CDR3 residues: CASRDRGPNTEAFF. The DNA of the CDR3 is TGTGCCAGCAGGGACAGGGGACCAAACACTGAAGCTTTCTTT.